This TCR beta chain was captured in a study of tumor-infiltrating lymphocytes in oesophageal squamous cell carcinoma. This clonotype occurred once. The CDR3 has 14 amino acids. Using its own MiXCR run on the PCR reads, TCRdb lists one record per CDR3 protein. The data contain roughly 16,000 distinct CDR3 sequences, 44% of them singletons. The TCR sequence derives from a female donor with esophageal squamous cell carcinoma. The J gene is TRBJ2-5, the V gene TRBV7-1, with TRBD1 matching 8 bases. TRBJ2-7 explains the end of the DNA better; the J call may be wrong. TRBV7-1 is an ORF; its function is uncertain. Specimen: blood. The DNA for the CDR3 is TGTGCCAGCAGCACCACAGGGGGAGGCTACGAGCAGTACTTC. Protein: CASSTTGGGYEQYF.